This T cell receptor (beta chain) came from a study of cytomegalovirus exposure and HLA in healthy donors. Study-level background: Within an early data release were about 85 million unique TCRs drawn from HLA-typed donors. General study findings and limits: Later analysis placed DRB1 highest and HLA-C lowest in TCR association rates, which differed by HLA locus. Altogether, some 160 TCR beta chains were recorded as cytomegalovirus-associated.

On this clone itself: Its specificity is unknown.

PCR amplification relied on 60 Vbeta primers (plus 13 Jbeta primers). Clones were read by immunoSEQ multiplex PCR, and TCRdb kept only the in-frame ones, dropping some. The sample lists over 150,000 clones, about 80% occurring once. Per the germline V gene, CDR1 is LGHNA and CDR2 is YSLEER. The CDR3 consists of 13 residues. The V gene lost 0 bases and the J gene lost 11 bases, with 8 bases spanning the gap. This TCR derives from a man aged 25-45 years in good health and CMV-seropositive. Material: PBMCs. The J gene is TRBJ1-6, the V gene TRBV4-3; weak D call: TRBD1 (5 bases). The CDR3 DNA sequence: TGCGCCAGCAGCCAAGACAGGGCTGCACCCCTCCACTTT. This codes for CASSQDRAAPLHF.